This TCR beta chain was sequenced in a study of monozygotic twins with inflammatory bowel disease. Concerning this clonotype: Its specificity is unknown.

Germline CDR1 SSHAT, CDR2 FNYEAQ (reference sequence). The CDR3 has 17 amino acids. Study-wide points: Repertoire similarity did not differ between concordant and discordant twins, perhaps due to limited power. Especially with disease activity, IBD patients had fewer clonotypes in common with others than healthy twins did.

During cDNA synthesis, UMIs that each contained a 6-nucleotide sample barcode were added by means of template switching. Nested PCRs of about 17 and 10 cycles, two in total, were run on TCRalpha and TCRbeta cDNA. For each CDR3 protein, TCRdb gives one entry from its re-call of the 5' RACE reads, without DNA. The table for this sample gives around 380,000 distinct CDR3 sequences. This chain connects TRBV7-7 to TRBJ2-2; TCRdb's D call, TRBD1, is unchecked because there is no DNA. The sample was blood. The TCR sequence derives from a human donor with ulcerative colitis or Crohn's disease, or a healthy co-twin of an affected twin (not recorded which). CDR3 amino acids: CASSRRPGQSNTGELFF.